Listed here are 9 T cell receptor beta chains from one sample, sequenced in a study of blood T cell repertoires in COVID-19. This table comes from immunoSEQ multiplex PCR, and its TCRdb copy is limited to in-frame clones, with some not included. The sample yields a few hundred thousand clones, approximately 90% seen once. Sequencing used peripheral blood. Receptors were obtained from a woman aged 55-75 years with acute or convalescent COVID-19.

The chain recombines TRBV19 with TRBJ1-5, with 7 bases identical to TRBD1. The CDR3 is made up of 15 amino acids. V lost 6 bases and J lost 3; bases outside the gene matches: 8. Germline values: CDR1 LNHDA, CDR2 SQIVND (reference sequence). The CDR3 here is CASSRRQGINQPQHF. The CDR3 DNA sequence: TGTGCCAGTAGCCGTCGACAGGGTATCAATCAGCCCCAGCATTTT.

CDR3 in DNA: TGTGCCATCAGGGAGCGGCCTGGGACAGGGGAGACTGAAGCTTTCTTT. This sequence encodes CAIRERPGTGETEAFF. The V and J genes are TRBV10-3 and TRBJ1-1; 10 bases are a match to TRBD1. Germline values: CDR1 ENHRY, CDR2 SYGVKD. The CDR3 is 16 residues long. J lost 5 bases, V lost 6 bases, and 12 bases had no gene match.

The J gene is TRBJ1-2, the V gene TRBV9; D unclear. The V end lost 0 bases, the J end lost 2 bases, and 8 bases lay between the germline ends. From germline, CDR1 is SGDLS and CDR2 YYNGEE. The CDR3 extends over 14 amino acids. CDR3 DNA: TGTGCCAGCAGCGTAGCTGCGTCCAACTATGGCTACACCTTC. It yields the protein CASSVAASNYGYTF.

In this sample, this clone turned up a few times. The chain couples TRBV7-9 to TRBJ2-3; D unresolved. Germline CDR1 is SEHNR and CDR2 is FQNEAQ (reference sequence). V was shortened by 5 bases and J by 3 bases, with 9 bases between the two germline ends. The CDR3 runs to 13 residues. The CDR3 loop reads CASSPGWTDTQYF. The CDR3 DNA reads TGTGCCAGCAGCCCCGGTTGGACAGATACGCAGTATTTT.

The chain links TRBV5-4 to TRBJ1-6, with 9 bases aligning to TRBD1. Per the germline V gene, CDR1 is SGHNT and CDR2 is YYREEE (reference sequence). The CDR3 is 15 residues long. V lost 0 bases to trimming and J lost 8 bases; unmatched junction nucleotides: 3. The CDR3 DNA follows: TGTGCCAGCAGCTTGGGACAGGGGGATGATTCACCCCTCCACTTT. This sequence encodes CASSLGQGDDSPLHF.

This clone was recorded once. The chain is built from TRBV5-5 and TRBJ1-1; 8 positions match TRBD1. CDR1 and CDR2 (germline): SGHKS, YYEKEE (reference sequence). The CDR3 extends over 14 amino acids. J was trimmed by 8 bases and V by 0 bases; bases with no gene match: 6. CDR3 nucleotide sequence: TGTGCCAGCAGCTTGGTACAGGGGGTAGGGGAAGCTTTCTTT. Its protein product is CASSLVQGVGEAFF.

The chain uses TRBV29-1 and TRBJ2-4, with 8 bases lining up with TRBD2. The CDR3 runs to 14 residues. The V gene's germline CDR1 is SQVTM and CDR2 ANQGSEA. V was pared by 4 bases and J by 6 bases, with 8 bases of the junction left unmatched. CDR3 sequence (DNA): TGCAGCGTTGTCTTTCCGGCGGGGGGAAACATTCAGTACTTC. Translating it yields CSVVFPAGGNIQYF. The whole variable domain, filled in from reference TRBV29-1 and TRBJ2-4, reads SAVISQKPSRDICQRGTSLTIQCQVDSQVTMMFWYRQQPGQSLTLIATANQGSEATYESGFVIDKFPISRPNLTFSTLTVSNMSPEDSSIYLCSVVFPAGGNIQYFGAGTRLSVL.

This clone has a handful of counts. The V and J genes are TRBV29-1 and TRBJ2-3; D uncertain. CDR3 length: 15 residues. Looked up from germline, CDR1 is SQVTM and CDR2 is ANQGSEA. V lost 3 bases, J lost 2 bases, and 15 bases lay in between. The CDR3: CSVDDKLSVTDTQYF. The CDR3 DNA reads TGCAGCGTTGACGACAAGCTGTCAGTCACAGATACGCAGTATTTT.

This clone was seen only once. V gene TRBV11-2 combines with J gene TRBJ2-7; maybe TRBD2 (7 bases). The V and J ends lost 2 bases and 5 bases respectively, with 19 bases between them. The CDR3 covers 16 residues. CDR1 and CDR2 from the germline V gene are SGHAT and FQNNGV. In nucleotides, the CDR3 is TGTGCCAGCAGCTTATCCCCCACAGGGAGGGTCCACGAGCAGTACTTC. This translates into CASSLSPTGRVHEQYF. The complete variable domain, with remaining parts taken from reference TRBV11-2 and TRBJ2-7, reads EAGVAQSPRYKIIEKRQSVAFWCNPISGHATLYWYQQILGQGPKLLIQFQNNGVVDDSQLPKDRFSAERLKGVDSTLKIQPAKLEDSAVYLCASSLSPTGRVHEQYFGPGTRLTVT.